This entry lists 13 T cell receptor beta chains sequenced from one sample in a study of blood T cell repertoires in COVID-19. TCRdb keeps only in-frame clones here, not all; method: immunoSEQ multiplex PCR. The data show 140,000 to 150,000 clones, more than 75% seen once. Specimen: peripheral blood. These TCRs come from a man aged 60 to 69 with acute or convalescent COVID-19.

This clone has just a few counts. The chain recombines TRBV28 with TRBJ1-5, with D unclear. The germline gives CDR1 MDHEN, CDR2 SYDVKM. The CDR3 totals 14 residues. The V gene lost 6 bases and the J gene lost 2 bases, with 11 bases spanning the gap. CDR3 sequence (DNA): TGTGCCAGCAGGCGACTCTTGGGCAATCAGCCCCAGCATTTT. Its translation: CASRRLLGNQPQHF.

This clone was seen ten or more times. V usage is TRBV3-1 (or the pseudogene TRBV3-2) and J usage is TRBJ2-5, with D tentatively TRBD1 (5 bases). V was trimmed by 3 bases and J by 5 bases, leaving 10 bases between them. The germline gives CDR1 LGHDT, CDR2 YNNKEL (reference sequence). CDR3 length: 13 residues. CDR3 nucleotides: TGTGCCAGCAGCCAGAACCAGGGTGAGACCCAGTACTTC. It codes for CASSQNQGETQYF.

The J gene is TRBJ2-7, the V gene TRBV7-2; D is perhaps TRBD2 (5 bases). CDR3 length equals 18 residues. The germline V and J ends were trimmed by 1 base and 1 base, with 20 bases remaining between them. Germline assignment: CDR1 SGHTA and CDR2 FQGNSA. This chain's CDR3 is CASSLGAQWTGKSYEQYF. CDR3 DNA sequence: TGTGCCAGCAGCTTAGGGGCCCAATGGACGGGAAAGTCCTACGAGCAGTACTTC. Supplemented by reference TRBV7-2 and TRBJ2-7, the full variable domain reads GAGVSQSPSNKVTEKGKDVELRCDPISGHTALYWYRQSLGQGLEFLIYFQGNSAPDKSGLPSDRFSAERTGGSVSTLTIQRTQQEDSAVYLCASSLGAQWTGKSYEQYFGPGTRLTVT.

The chain has TRBV7-2 and TRBJ1-1; 7 nucleotides agree with TRBD1. CDR3 length: 14 amino acids. Per germline, CDR1 SGHTA and CDR2 FQGNSA. V trimming: 3 bases; J trimming: 3 bases; junction bases outside the gene matches: 4. CDR3 residues: CASSFGDSYTEAFF. CDR3 sequence (DNA): TGTGCCAGCAGCTTCGGGGACAGCTACACTGAAGCTTTCTTT.

The genes are TRBV28 and TRBJ2-7; 10 bases are a match to TRBD2. Looked up from germline, CDR1 is MDHEN and CDR2 is SYDVKM. Germline trimming cut 8 bases from V and 0 bases from J; bases unmatched to any gene: 4. CDR3 length: 14 amino acids. This chain's CDR3 is CASLPSGSSYEQYF. The CDR3 nucleotides are TGTGCCAGCCTTCCTAGCGGGAGCTCCTACGAGCAGTACTTC.

The CDR3 DNA sequence: TGTGCCAGCAGGCGTGGGAACACTGAAGCTTTCTTT. It is translated as CASRRGNTEAFF. The chain has TRBV7-9 and TRBJ1-1; D is unresolved. V lost 6 bases, J lost 1 base, and 6 bases lay in between. The CDR3 runs 12 residues. CDR1 and CDR2 from the germline V gene are SEHNR and FQNEAQ (reference sequence). Filled out from reference TRBV7-9 and TRBJ1-1, the complete variable domain reads DTGVSQNPRHKITKRGQNVTFRCDPISEHNRLYWYRQTLGQGPEFLTYFQNEAQLEKSRLLSDRFSAERPKGSFSTLEIQRTEQGDSAMYLCASRRGNTEAFFGQGTRLTVV.

The chain joins TRBV7-2 to TRBJ2-3; weak D call: TRBD2 (6 bases). Per germline, CDR1 SGHTA and CDR2 FQGNSA. V dropped 2 bases and J dropped 6 bases, with 9 bases sitting between them. This CDR3 spans 13 amino acids. The CDR3 loop reads CASSLNRGDTQYF. CDR3 DNA sequence: TGTGCCAGCAGCTTAAATCGGGGGGATACGCAGTATTTT. Full variable domain (outside the CDR3, taken from reference TRBV7-2 and TRBJ2-3): GAGVSQSPSNKVTEKGKDVELRCDPISGHTALYWYRQSLGQGLEFLIYFQGNSAPDKSGLPSDRFSAERTGGSVSTLTIQRTQQEDSAVYLCASSLNRGDTQYFGPGTRLTVL.

The chain employs TRBV2 and TRBJ2-5; the match to TRBD2 covers 8 bases. Germline V gives CDR1 SNHLY, CDR2 FYNNEI. This CDR3 region has 14 residues. Trimming removed 4 bases from V and 6 bases from J; junction bases left unmatched: 7. CDR3 sequence reads: CASSAGLAGQTQYF. The CDR3 DNA reads TGTGCCAGCAGTGCCGGACTAGCCGGGCAGACCCAGTACTTC.

The rearrangement joins TRBV19 to TRBJ2-5, with D maybe TRBD1 (6 bases). V lost 3 bases to trimming and J lost 4 bases, with 15 bases between them. CDR1 is LNHDA, CDR2 SQIVND, per germline (reference sequence). This CDR3 comprises 15 residues. The CDR3 reads CASSMGAGVGETQYF. The CDR3 DNA is TGTGCCAGTAGTATGGGGGCTGGGGTGGGAGAGACCCAGTACTTC.

The genes are TRBV5-6 and TRBJ2-7, with 13 bases matching TRBD2. V gave up 4 bases and J gave up 4 bases; unmatched junction bases: 11. The CDR3 is 17 residues long. CDR1 and CDR2 from the germline V gene are SGHDT and YYEEEE. This CDR3 is CASSVGLAGVLRYEQYF. In DNA, the CDR3 is TGTGCCAGCAGCGTCGGACTAGCGGGAGTGCTAAGGTACGAGCAGTACTTC.

This clone was seen just once. The chain links TRBV5-6 to TRBJ2-2; 14 bases are shared with TRBD2. V lost 7 bases, J lost 5 bases, and 4 bases stayed unmatched. Germline CDR1 reads SGHDT; CDR2 reads YYEEEE. The CDR3 contains 15 residues. CDR3 sequence reads: CASGTSGRLTGELFF. The CDR3 nucleotides are TGTGCCAGCGGGACTAGCGGGAGACTGACCGGGGAGCTGTTTTTT.

The genes are TRBV30 and TRBJ2-1, with D possibly matching TRBD1 (6 bases). Looked up from germline, CDR1 is GTSNPN and CDR2 is SVGIG (reference sequence). V was pared by 6 bases and J by 3 bases, with 12 bases between. The CDR3 is made up of 13 amino acids. The CDR3, as DNA: TGTGCCTGTACAGGGATAATCTACAATGAGCAGTTCTTC. Protein sequence: CACTGIIYNEQFF.

The J gene is TRBJ2-2, the V gene TRBV4-1; 11 bases align to TRBD2. Germline CDR1 MGHRA, CDR2 YSYEKL. V lost 0 bases and J lost 1; bases outside the gene matches: 4. The CDR3 is 18 amino acids. CDR3 sequence: CASSQDPGLAENTGELFF. Written as DNA, the CDR3 is TGCGCCAGCAGCCAAGATCCGGGACTAGCGGAGAACACCGGGGAGCTGTTTTTT.